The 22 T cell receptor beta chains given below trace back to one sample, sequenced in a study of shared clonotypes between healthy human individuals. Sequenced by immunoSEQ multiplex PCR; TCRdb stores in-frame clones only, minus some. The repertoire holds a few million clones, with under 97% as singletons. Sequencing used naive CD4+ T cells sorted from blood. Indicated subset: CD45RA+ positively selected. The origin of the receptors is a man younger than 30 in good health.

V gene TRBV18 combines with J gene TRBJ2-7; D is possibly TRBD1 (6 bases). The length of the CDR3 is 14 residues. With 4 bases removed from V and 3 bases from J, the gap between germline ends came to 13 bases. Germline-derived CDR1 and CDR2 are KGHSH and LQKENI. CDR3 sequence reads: CASSQAGRGYEQYF. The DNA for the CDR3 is TGTGCCAGCTCACAAGCCGGCAGGGGCTACGAGCAGTACTTC.

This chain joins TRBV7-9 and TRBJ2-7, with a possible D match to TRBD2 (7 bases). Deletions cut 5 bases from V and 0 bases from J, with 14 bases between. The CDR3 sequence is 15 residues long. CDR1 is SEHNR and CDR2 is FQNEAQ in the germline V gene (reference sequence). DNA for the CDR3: TGTGCCAGCAGCAAACAGGGAGGGGGCTCCTACGAGCAGTACTTC. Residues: CASSKQGGGSYEQYF.

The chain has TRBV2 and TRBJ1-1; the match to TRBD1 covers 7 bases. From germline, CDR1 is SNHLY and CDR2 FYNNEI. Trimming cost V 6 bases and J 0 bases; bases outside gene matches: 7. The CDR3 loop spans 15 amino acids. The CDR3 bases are TGTGCCAGCAGCTCGGACAGGCTGATGAACACTGAAGCTTTCTTT. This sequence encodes CASSSDRLMNTEAFF.

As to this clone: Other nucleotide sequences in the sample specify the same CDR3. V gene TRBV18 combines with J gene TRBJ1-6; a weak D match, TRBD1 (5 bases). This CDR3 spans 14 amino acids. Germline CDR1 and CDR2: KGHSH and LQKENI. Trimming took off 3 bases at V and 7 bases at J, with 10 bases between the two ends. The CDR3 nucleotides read TGTGCCAGCTCACCCAGGGACGGGAATTCACCCCTCCACTTT. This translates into CASSPRDGNSPLHF.

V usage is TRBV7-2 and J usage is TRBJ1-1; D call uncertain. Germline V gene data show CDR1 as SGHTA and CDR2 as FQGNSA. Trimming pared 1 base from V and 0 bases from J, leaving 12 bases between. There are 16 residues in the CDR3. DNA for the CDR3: TGTGCCAGCAGCTTAGTTAGCGGAGACCTGAACACTGAAGCTTTCTTT. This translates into CASSLVSGDLNTEAFF.

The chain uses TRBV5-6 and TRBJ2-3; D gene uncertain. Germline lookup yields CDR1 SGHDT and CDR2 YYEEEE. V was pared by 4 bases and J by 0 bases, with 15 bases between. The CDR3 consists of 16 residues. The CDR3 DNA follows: TGTGCCAGCAGCCCCGAGGTGTCAATCAGCACAGATACGCAGTATTTT. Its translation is CASSPEVSISTDTQYF.

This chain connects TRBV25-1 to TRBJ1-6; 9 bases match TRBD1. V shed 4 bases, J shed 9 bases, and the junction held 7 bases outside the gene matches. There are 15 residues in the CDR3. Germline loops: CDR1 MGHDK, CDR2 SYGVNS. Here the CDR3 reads CASSAPGQGGSPLHF. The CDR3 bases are TGTGCCAGCAGTGCCCCGGGACAGGGTGGTTCACCCCTCCACTTT.

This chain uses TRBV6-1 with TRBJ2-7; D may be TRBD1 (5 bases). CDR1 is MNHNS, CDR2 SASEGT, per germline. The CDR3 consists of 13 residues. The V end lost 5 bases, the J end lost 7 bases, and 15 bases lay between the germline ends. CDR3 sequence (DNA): TGTGCCAGCAGTATTACAGGTTTCGGGGAGCAGTACTTC. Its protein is CASSITGFGEQYF.

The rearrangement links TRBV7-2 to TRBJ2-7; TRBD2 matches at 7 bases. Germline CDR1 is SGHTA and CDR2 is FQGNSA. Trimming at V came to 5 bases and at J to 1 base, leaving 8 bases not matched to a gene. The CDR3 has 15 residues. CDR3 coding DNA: TGTGCCAGCAGCACCCCTCCGGGACTATCCTACGAGCAGTACTTC. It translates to CASSTPPGLSYEQYF.

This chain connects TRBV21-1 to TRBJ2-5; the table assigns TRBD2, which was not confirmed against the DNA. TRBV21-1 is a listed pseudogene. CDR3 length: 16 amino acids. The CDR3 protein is CASSKVPSGNQETQYF. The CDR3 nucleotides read TGTGCCAGCAGCAAAGTCCCTAGCGGAAACCAAGAGACCCAGTACTTC.

DNA for the CDR3: TGTGCCAGCAAAAAAAACCCGGGGAGTTCCGCCGGGGAGCTGTTTTTT. Encoded protein: CASKKNPGSSAGELFF. The chain combines TRBV27 with TRBJ2-2; tentatively, D is TRBD2 (5 bases). The germline V gene has CDR1 MNHEY and CDR2 SMNVEV (reference sequence). The germline V and J ends were trimmed by 7 bases and 6 bases, with 21 bases remaining between them. The CDR3 totals 16 residues.

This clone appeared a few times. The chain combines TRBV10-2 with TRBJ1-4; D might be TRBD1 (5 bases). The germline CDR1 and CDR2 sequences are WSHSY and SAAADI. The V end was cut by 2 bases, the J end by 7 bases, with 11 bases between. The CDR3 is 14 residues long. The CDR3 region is CASSEQGFGEKLFF. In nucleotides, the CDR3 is TGCGCCAGCAGTGAGCAGGGTTTCGGTGAAAAACTGTTTTTT.

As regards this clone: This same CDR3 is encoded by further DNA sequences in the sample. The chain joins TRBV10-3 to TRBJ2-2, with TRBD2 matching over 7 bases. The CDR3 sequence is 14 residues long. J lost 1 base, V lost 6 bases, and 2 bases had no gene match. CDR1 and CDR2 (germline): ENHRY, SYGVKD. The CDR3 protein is CAIRGGGNTGELFF. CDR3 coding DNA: TGTGCCATCAGGGGCGGGGGGAACACCGGGGAGCTGTTTTTT.

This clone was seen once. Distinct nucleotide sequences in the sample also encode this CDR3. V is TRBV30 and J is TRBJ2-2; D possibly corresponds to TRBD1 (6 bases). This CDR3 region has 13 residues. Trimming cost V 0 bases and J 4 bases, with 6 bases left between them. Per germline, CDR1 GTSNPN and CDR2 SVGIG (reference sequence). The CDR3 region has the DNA TGTGCCTGGAGTGTAGGGGGCACCGGGGAGCTGTTTTTT. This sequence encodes CAWSVGGTGELFF.

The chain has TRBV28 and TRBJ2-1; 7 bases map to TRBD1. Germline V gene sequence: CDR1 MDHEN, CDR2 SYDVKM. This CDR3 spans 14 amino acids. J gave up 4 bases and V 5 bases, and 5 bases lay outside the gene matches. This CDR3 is CASSIRQGYNEQFF. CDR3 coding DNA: TGTGCCAGCAGTATCCGACAGGGATACAATGAGCAGTTCTTC.

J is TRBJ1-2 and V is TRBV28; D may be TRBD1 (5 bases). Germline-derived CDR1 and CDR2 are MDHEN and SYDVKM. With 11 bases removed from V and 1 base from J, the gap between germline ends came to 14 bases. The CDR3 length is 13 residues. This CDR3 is CALTGTGNYGYTF. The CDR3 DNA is TGTGCCCTTACCGGGACGGGTAACTATGGCTACACCTTC.

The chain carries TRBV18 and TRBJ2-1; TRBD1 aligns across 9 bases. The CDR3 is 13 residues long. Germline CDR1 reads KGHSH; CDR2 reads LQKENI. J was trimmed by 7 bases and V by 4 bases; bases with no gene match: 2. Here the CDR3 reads CASSRTGANEQFF. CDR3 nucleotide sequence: TGTGCCAGCTCACGGACAGGGGCAAATGAGCAGTTCTTC.

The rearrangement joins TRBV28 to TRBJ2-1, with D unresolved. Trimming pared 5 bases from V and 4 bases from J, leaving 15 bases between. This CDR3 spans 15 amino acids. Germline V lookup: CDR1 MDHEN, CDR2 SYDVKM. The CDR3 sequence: CASSPGSGQYNEQFF. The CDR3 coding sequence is TGTGCCAGCAGTCCGGGTTCTGGTCAGTACAATGAGCAGTTCTTC.

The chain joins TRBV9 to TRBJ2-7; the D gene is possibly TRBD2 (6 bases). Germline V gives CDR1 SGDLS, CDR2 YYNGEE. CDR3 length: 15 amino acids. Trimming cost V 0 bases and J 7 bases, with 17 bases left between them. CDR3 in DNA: TGTGCCAGCAGCGTAGGCTGGCGGGGCCCCTTTGAGCAGTACTTC. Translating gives CASSVGWRGPFEQYF.

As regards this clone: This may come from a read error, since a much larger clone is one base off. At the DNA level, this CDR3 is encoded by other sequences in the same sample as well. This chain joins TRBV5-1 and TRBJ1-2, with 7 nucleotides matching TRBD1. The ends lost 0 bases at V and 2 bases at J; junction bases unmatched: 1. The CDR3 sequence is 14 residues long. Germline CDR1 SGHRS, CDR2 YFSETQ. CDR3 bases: TGCGCCAGCAGCTTGGAACAGGGGAACTATGGCTACACCTTC. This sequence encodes CASSLEQGNYGYTF.

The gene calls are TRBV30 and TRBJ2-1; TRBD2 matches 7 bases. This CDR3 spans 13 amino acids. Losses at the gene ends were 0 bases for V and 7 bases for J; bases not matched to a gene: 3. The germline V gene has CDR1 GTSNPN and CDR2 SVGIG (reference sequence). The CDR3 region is CAWSVRLANEQFF. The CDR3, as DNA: TGTGCCTGGAGTGTAAGACTAGCTAATGAGCAGTTCTTC.

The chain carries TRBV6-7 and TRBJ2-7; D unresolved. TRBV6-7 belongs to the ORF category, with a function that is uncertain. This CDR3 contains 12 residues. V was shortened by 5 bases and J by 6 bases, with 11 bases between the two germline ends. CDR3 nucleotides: TGTGCCAGCAGTGAAGGTTTGGGCGAGCAGTACTTC. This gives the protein CASSEGLGEQYF.